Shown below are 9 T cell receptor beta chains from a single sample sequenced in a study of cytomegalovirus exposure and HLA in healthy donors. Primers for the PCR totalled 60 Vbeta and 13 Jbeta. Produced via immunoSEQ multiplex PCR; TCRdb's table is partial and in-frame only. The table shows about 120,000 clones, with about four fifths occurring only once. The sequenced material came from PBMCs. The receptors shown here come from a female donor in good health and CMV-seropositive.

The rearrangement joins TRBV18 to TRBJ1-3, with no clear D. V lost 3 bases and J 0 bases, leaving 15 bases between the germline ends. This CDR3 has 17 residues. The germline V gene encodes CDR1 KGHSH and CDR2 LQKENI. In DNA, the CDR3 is TGTGCCAGCTCACCCACAACAGCCACTGACTCTGGAAACACCATATATTTT. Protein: CASSPTTATDSGNTIYF.

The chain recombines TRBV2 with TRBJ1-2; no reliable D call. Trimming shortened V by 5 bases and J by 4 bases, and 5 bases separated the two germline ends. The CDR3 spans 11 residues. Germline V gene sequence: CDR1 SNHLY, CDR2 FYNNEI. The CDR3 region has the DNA TGTGCCAGCAGTCAAATCTATGGCTACACCTTC. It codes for CASSQIYGYTF.

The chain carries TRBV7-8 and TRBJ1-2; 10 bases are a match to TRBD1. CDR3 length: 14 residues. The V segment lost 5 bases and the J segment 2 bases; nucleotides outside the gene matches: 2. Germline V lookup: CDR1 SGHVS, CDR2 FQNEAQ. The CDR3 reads CASSPGQGNYGYTF. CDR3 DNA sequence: TGTGCCAGCAGCCCGGGACAGGGGAACTATGGCTACACCTTC.

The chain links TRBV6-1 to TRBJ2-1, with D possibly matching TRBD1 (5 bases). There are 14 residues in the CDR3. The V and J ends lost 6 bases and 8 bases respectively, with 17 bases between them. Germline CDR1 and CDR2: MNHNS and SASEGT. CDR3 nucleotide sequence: TGTGCCAGCAGAAGGAATCAGGGTACGGATGAGCAGTTCTTC. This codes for CASRRNQGTDEQFF.

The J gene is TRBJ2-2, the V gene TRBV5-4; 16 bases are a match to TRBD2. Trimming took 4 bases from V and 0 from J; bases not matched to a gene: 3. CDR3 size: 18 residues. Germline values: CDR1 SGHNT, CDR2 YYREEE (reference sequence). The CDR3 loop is CASSPGTSGGANTGELFF. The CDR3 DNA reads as TGTGCCAGCAGCCCCGGGACTAGCGGGGGGGCGAACACCGGGGAGCTGTTTTTT. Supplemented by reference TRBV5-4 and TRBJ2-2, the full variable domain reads ETGVTQSPTHLIKTRGQQVTLRCSSQSGHNTVSWYQQALGQGPQFIFQYYREEENGRGNFPPRFSGLQFPNYSSELNVNALELDDSALYLCASSPGTSGGANTGELFFGEGSRLTVL.

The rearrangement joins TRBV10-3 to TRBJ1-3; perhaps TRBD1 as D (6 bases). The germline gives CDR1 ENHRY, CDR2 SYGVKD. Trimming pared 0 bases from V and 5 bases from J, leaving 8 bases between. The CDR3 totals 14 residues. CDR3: CAISESQGRNTIYF. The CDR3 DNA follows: TGTGCCATCAGTGAGTCGCAGGGGCGAAACACCATATATTTT.

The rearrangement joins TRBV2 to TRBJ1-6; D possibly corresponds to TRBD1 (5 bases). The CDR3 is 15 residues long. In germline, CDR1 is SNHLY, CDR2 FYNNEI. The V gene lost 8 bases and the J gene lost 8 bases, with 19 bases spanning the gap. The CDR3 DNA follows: TGTGCCAGCGAGCCAAGGGGCAGGGAGGATTCACCCCTCCACTTT. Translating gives CASEPRGREDSPLHF.

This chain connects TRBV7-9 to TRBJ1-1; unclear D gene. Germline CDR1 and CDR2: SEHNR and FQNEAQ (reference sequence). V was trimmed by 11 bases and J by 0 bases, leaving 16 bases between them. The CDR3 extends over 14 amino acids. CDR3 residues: CAGLADLLNTEAFF. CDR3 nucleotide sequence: TGTGCCGGATTAGCTGACCTCTTGAACACTGAAGCTTTCTTT. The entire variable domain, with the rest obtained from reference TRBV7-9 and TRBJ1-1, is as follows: DTGVSQNPRHKITKRGQNVTFRCDPISEHNRLYWYRQTLGQGPEFLTYFQNEAQLEKSRLLSDRFSAERPKGSFSTLEIQRTEQGDSAMYLCAGLADLLNTEAFFGQGTRLTVV.

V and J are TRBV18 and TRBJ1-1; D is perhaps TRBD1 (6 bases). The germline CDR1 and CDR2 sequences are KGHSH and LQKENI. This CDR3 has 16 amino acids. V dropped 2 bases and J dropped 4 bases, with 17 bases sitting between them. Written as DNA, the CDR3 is TGTGCCAGCTCACCATCGCGACCAGGGGCGACCACTGAAGCTTTCTTT. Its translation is CASSPSRPGATTEAFF.